Following are 20 T cell receptor beta chains from one sample sequenced in a study of a mutant IDH1 vaccine in newly diagnosed glioma (dated by TCRdb to about 2021). In light of the paper, this sample's time point label describes: week 23, last vaccination. A 20-mer mutant IDH1 peptide at 300 micrograms in Montanide made up each vaccine dose, which was injected subcutaneously together with topical imiquimod. Which antigens these TCRs recognize remains unknown. Receptor amplification or capture employed the immunoSEQ multiplex PCR assay. The table was pulled from immuneACCESS by TCRdb, which kept in-frame rearrangements only. Such tables lose some clones; where checked, under half of the loss comes from unresolved V genes, and the rest has no known cause. The sample profile shows around 34,000 clones; 81% of them were found once. The ten top clones hold about 5.5% of the sample. The source material was PBMCs, sampled from a glioma patient whose treatment included an IDH1 peptide vaccine. The source is a man aged 35 to 55 with glioma.

The V gene is TRBV19, the J gene TRBJ2-6; 7 bases agree with TRBD1. Germline-derived CDR1 and CDR2 are LNHDA and SQIVND (reference sequence). This CDR3 is built from 19 residues. J gave up 1 base and V 3 bases, and 12 bases lay outside the gene matches. The CDR3 bases are TGTGCCAGTAGTATTGCCGGACAGGATAAGTATTCTGGGGCCAACGTCCTGACTTTC. Protein sequence: CASSIAGQDKYSGANVLTF. Using reference TRBV19 and TRBJ2-6 for the parts outside the CDR3, the full variable domain is DGGITQSPKYLFRKEGQNVTLSCEQNLNHDAMYWYRQDPGQGLRLIYYSQIVNDFQKGDIAEGYSVSREKKESFPLTVTSAQKNPTAFYLCASSIAGQDKYSGANVLTFGAGSRLTVL.

The chain couples TRBV2 to TRBJ1-3, with D possibly matching TRBD1 (5 bases). The V end lost 5 bases, the J end lost 2 bases, and 10 bases lay between the germline ends. The CDR3 extends over 14 amino acids. Germline values: CDR1 SNHLY, CDR2 FYNNEI. CDR3 protein: CASSSTVAGNTIYF. The CDR3 nucleotides are TGTGCCAGCAGTTCGACAGTAGCTGGAAACACCATATATTTT.

The rearrangement joins TRBV19 to TRBJ2-2; D might be TRBD1 (5 bases). The V and J ends lost 3 bases and 7 bases respectively, with 9 bases between them. The germline V gene has CDR1 LNHDA and CDR2 SQIVND (reference sequence). This CDR3 region has 13 residues. The chain's CDR3 is CASSMKGLGELFF. CDR3 DNA sequence: TGTGCCAGTAGTATGAAGGGGCTCGGGGAGCTGTTTTTT.

V usage is TRBV11-2 and J usage is TRBJ1-3; tentatively, D is TRBD1 (6 bases). Per germline, CDR1 SGHAT and CDR2 FQNNGV. The CDR3 loop spans 15 amino acids. V was trimmed by 4 bases and J by 6 bases, leaving 16 bases between them. CDR3 sequence reads: CASSSGGRGLNTIYF. The DNA of the CDR3 is TGTGCCAGCAGCTCTGGGGGCAGGGGCCTAAACACCATATATTTT.

The V call is TRBV9, the J call TRBJ2-7; TRBD1 agrees at 8 bases. The length of the CDR3 is 15 residues. Germline V gives CDR1 SGDLS, CDR2 YYNGEE. Trimming at V came to 3 bases and at J to 1 base, leaving 6 bases not matched to a gene. The CDR3, as DNA: TGTGCCAGCAGCGAGACAGGGGAGAGGTCCTACGAGCAGTACTTC. Protein product: CASSETGERSYEQYF.

The CDR3 region has the DNA TGTGCCAGCAGCGTGGGACAGAGTAGCAATCAGCCCCAGCATTTT. This translates into CASSVGQSSNQPQHF. The V and J genes are TRBV5-8 and TRBJ1-5; 7 bases align to TRBD1. Germline V gives CDR1 SGHTS, CDR2 YDEGEE. With 4 bases clipped from V and 0 bases from J, the junction kept 4 bases outside the gene matches. The CDR3 contains 15 residues. The whole variable domain, remainder taken from reference TRBV5-8 and TRBJ1-5, is EAGVTQSPTHLIKTRGQQATLRCSPISGHTSVYWYQQALGLGLQFLLWYDEGEERNRGNFPPRFSGRQFPNYSSELNVNALELEDSALYLCASSVGQSSNQPQHFGDGTRLSIL.

V is TRBV2 and J is TRBJ2-7, with 7 bases lining up with TRBD1. V shed 11 bases and J 3 bases; nucleotides not matched to a gene: 7. The CDR3 spans 12 residues. The germline V gene has CDR1 SNHLY and CDR2 FYNNEI. Here the CDR3 reads CAVRQGNYEQYF. CDR3 sequence (DNA): TGTGCCGTCAGACAGGGCAACTACGAGCAGTACTTC.

The J gene is TRBJ2-7, the V gene TRBV28, with a possible D match to TRBD1 (6 bases). This CDR3 region has 14 residues. CDR1 and CDR2 from the germline V gene are MDHEN and SYDVKM. V lost 6 bases and J lost 3, with 15 bases in between. CDR3 coding DNA: TGTGCCAGCAGCTACCTTGGGACACGCTACGAGCAGTACTTC. Protein: CASSYLGTRYEQYF.

The chain employs TRBV10-3 and TRBJ2-3; D may be TRBD1 (5 bases). In germline, CDR1 is ENHRY, CDR2 SYGVKD. The CDR3 length is 14 residues. V was cut by 4 bases and J by 1 base, with 9 bases left in between. CDR3 sequence (DNA): TGTGCCATCAGTGGAACGACAGGCACAGATACGCAGTATTTT. Its translation is CAISGTTGTDTQYF.

The gene calls are TRBV7-9 and TRBJ1-1, with 9 bases aligning to TRBD1. CDR3 length equals 12 residues. Germline loops: CDR1 SEHNR, CDR2 FQNEAQ (reference sequence). After removal of 5 bases from V and 8 bases from J, the junction contained 3 bases not matched to a gene. CDR3 amino acids: CASSPGTGEAFF. The CDR3 nucleotides read TGTGCCAGCAGCCCCGGGACAGGGGAAGCTTTCTTT.

This clone was counted a single time. The V call is TRBV6-1, the J call TRBJ1-2; D ambiguous. This CDR3 contains 13 residues. Trimming shortened V by 8 bases and J by 1 base, and 11 bases separated the two germline ends. Germline V CDR1 and CDR2: MNHNS, SASEGT. The CDR3 sequence: CASQKGSNYGYTF. CDR3 in DNA: TGTGCCAGCCAGAAAGGGAGTAACTATGGCTACACCTTC.

V usage is TRBV4-3 and J usage is TRBJ2-5; 9 nucleotides line up with TRBD1. Germline V gives CDR1 LGHNA, CDR2 YSLEER. V lost 4 bases, J lost 2 bases, and 5 bases stayed unmatched. The CDR3 sequence is 15 residues long. As DNA, the CDR3 is TGCGCCAGCAGCCGGGACGGACAGGGGCAAGAGACCCAGTACTTC. Translation: CASSRDGQGQETQYF.

The CDR3 DNA follows: TGTGCCAGCAGCGTAGGAGGGCTAGCGGGAGTCGAGCAGTACTTC. Its protein product is CASSVGGLAGVEQYF. The rearrangement links TRBV9 to TRBJ2-7; 10 nucleotides match TRBD2. Germline CDR1 is SGDLS and CDR2 is YYNGEE. V was pared by 0 bases and J by 6 bases, with 6 bases of the junction left unmatched. The CDR3 totals 15 residues.

The gene calls are TRBV6-1 and TRBJ2-7; 9 nucleotides line up with TRBD1. Germline lookup yields CDR1 MNHNS and CDR2 SASEGT. The CDR3 is 16 amino acids. The junction had 6 bases not matched to a gene; V was cut back by 3 bases and J by 0 bases. The CDR3 region is CASSDGDRVLSYEQYF. The DNA of the CDR3 is TGTGCCAGCAGTGATGGGGACAGGGTCCTCTCCTACGAGCAGTACTTC.

This clone has a single count. This chain joins TRBV13 and TRBJ2-5, with 8 bases identical to TRBD1. The CDR3 has 16 residues. Germline CDR1 is PRHDT and CDR2 is FYEKMQ (reference sequence). The V segment lost 5 bases and the J segment 2 bases; nucleotides outside the gene matches: 10. The CDR3 nucleotides read TGTGCCAGCAGCCCGGCAGGACAGGGAGCGCAAGAGACCCAGTACTTC. Its translation: CASSPAGQGAQETQYF. Variable domain in full (rest from reference TRBV13 and TRBJ2-5): AAGVIQSPRHLIKEKRETATLKCYPIPRHDTVYWYQQGPGQDPQFLISFYEKMQSDKGSIPDRFSAQQFSDYHSELNMSSLELGDSALYFCASSPAGQGAQETQYFGPGTRLLVL.

The J gene is TRBJ1-1, the V gene TRBV6-5; no reliable D call. The V gene's germline CDR1 is MNHEY and CDR2 SVGAGI. The CDR3 loop spans 12 amino acids. With 8 bases removed from V and 10 bases from J, the gap between germline ends came to 17 bases. CDR3 coding DNA: TGTGCCAGCGGGAGGGAAGGCTTAACAGCTTTCTTT. Its protein is CASGREGLTAFF.

This chain joins TRBV27 and TRBJ1-2; 7 bases are shared with TRBD1. The CDR3 consists of 15 residues. Trimming took 5 bases from V and 4 from J; bases not matched to a gene: 10. Germline V gene sequence: CDR1 MNHEY, CDR2 SMNVEV (reference sequence). In DNA form, the CDR3 reads TGTGCCAGCAGTCACCGGGACAGTCGCGCCTATGGCTACACCTTC. The encoded protein is CASSHRDSRAYGYTF.

This clone was seen only once. This chain connects TRBV19 to TRBJ2-6; D perhaps matches TRBD2 (7 bases). V lost 6 bases, J lost 3 bases, and 18 bases lay in between. The CDR3 sequence is 17 residues long. Germline CDR1 is LNHDA and CDR2 is SQIVND (reference sequence). This CDR3 is CASRTVRGADGANVLTF. For the CDR3, the DNA is TGTGCCAGTAGAACCGTCCGGGGGGCGGATGGGGCCAACGTCCTGACTTTC.

The chain has TRBV7-2 and TRBJ2-5; 7 bases agree with TRBD2. Trimming cost V 3 bases and J 5 bases; bases outside gene matches: 6. Germline V gives CDR1 SGHTA, CDR2 FQGNSA. This CDR3 comprises 14 residues. The CDR3 coding sequence is TGTGCCAGCAGCTTCGGCGCGGGGGTTGAGACCCAGTACTTC. This sequence encodes CASSFGAGVETQYF. The whole variable domain, remainder taken from reference TRBV7-2 and TRBJ2-5, is GAGVSQSPSNKVTEKGKDVELRCDPISGHTALYWYRQSLGQGLEFLIYFQGNSAPDKSGLPSDRFSAERTGGSVSTLTIQRTQQEDSAVYLCASSFGAGVETQYFGPGTRLLVL.

This chain links TRBV18 with TRBJ1-1; 10 bases line up with TRBD1. V lost 3 bases, J lost 9 bases, and 10 bases stayed unmatched. This CDR3 comprises 15 residues. Germline V gene data show CDR1 as KGHSH and CDR2 as LQKENI. Here the CDR3 reads CASSPSTGGAYQAFF. In DNA form, the CDR3 reads TGTGCCAGCTCACCCTCGACAGGGGGCGCGTATCAAGCTTTCTTT.